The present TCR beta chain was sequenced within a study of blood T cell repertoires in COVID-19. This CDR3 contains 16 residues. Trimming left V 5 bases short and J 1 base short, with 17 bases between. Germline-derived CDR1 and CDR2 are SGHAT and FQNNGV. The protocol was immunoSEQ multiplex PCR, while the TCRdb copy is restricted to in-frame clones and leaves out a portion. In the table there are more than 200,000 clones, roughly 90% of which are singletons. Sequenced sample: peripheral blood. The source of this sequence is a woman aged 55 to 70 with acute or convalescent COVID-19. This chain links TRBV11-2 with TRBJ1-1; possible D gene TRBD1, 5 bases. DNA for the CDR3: TGTGCCAGCAGCCCAGCACCACGCGACAGGAACACTGAAGCTTTCTTT. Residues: CASSPAPRDRNTEAFF.